The present T cell receptor beta chain was sequenced within a study of regulatory T cells in long-lasting Graves disease. This clonotype was counted ten times or more. Construction of TCR beta libraries relied on iRepertoire HTBI primers and on Arm-PCR targeting CDR3 regions. TCRdb re-called the multiplex PCR reads with MiXCR, one entry per CDR3 protein. The top ten clones hold about 19% of a sample with more than 300,000 distinct CDR3 sequences, roughly 12% of them seen once. The sample's time point: newly diagnosed GD, antithyroid drugs for less than 3 months. Construction of the TCR library relied on RNA isolated from PBMCs. This CDR3 spans 17 amino acids. The germline V and J ends were trimmed by 6 bases and 1 base, with 21 bases remaining between them. The germline V gene encodes CDR1 SGHTA and CDR2 FQGNSA. The same sample was also studied in work on T cells in Graves' hyperthyroidism and ophthalmopathy. In that study: Blood held most thyroid clonotypes expanded above 0.001 frequency.

Source: peripheral blood mononuclear cells (PBMCs), taken at new diagnosis, from a patient treated with antithyroid drugs. This TCR came from a woman aged 18-29 years with Graves disease. This chain connects TRBV7-2 to TRBJ1-1; D is perhaps TRBD1 (5 bases). Here the CDR3 DNA reads TGTGCCAGCAGTTTCCCGATGGGGGGGATGAGGAACACTGAAGCTTTCTTT. Translating gives CASSFPMGGMRNTEAFF.